This paragraph reports one T cell receptor (beta chain). Its antigen is undetermined. A 6-nucleotide sample barcode was carried by the UMIs, which template switching added. Researchers put TCRalpha and TCRbeta cDNA through two nested PCRs lasting approximately 16 and 9 cycles. Each CDR3 protein gets one entry in TCRdb, which reprocessed the 5' RACE reads and gives no DNA. The data show some 440,000 distinct CDR3 sequences, and the top ten clones hold 2% to 3%. The CDR3 covers 15 residues. The germline gives CDR1 ENHRY, CDR2 SYGVKD. The sample belongs to a study of monozygotic twins with inflammatory bowel disease. Study findings and constraints: For IBD, no single strong associated signal or clonotype was supported.

Sequencing was done on a sample of blood. The chain employs TRBV10-3 and TRBJ2-2; no DNA is available, so the TRBD1 call from TCRdb remains unchecked. This receptor was taken from a human donor with ulcerative colitis or Crohn's disease, or a healthy co-twin of an affected twin (not recorded which). The CDR3 is CAISVGGQNTGELFF.